Sequencing of this TCR beta chain was carried out in a study of CD8 T cells in ankylosing spondylitis. The study's findings and limits: Clones tied to disease were said to be significantly enriched in matched ankylosing spondylitis synovial fluid. Both synovial fluid and blood in reactive arthritis had previously been reported to carry some motif variants. A motif of 7 to 9 highly homologous TCR beta variants was seen as apparently characteristic of ankylosing spondylitis blood.

This clonotype has ten or more counts. The target antigen is unknown. Trimming removed 0 bases from V and 6 bases from J; junction bases left unmatched: 5. From germline, CDR1 is DFQATT and CDR2 SNEGSKA (reference sequence). The CDR3 totals 14 residues. Making use of molecular barcodes, quantitative 5'-RACE generated TCR beta libraries. TCRdb processed the 5' RACE reads anew with MiXCR; each CDR3 protein has one entry. The data contain 250,000 or so distinct CDR3 sequences, 20% to 30% of them singletons. This clonotype originated in a male donor with ankylosing spondylitis or in good health (not recorded which). The V gene is TRBV20-1, the J gene TRBJ2-1, with 7 bases aligning to TRBD1. Sequencing was done on a sample of blood, either unsorted or a sorted T cell fraction (not recorded which). The CDR3 region is CSARDARGFNEQFF. CDR3 bases: TGCAGTGCTAGAGATGCCAGGGGGTTCAATGAGCAGTTCTTC.